These 28 T cell receptor beta chains originate from one sample sequenced in a study of blood T cells in healthy people across ages. Primers used in a second PCR of about 6 to 11 cycles were a sample-barcoded 5' primer and a J-beta primer mix. TCRdb itself ran the 5' RACE reads through MiXCR, one entry per CDR3 protein. The table has roughly 1,800,000 distinct CDR3 sequences, just under 50% seen once. Sample: blood. Receptors were obtained from a middle-aged woman in good health.

In this sample, this clonotype turned up a few times. The chain recombines TRBV7-2 with TRBJ2-1, with 14 bases that match TRBD2. The CDR3 loop spans 19 amino acids. Trimming removed 5 bases from V and 0 bases from J; junction bases left unmatched: 9. Per germline, CDR1 SGHTA and CDR2 FQGNSA. The DNA of the CDR3 is TGTGCCAGCAGCCCAGGACTAGCGGGGGGTCTTACCTCCTACAATGAGCAGTTCTTC. Its translation is CASSPGLAGGLTSYNEQFF. Filled out from reference TRBV7-2 and TRBJ2-1, the complete variable domain reads GAGVSQSPSNKVTEKGKDVELRCDPISGHTALYWYRQSLGQGLEFLIYFQGNSAPDKSGLPSDRFSAERTGGSVSTLTIQRTQQEDSAVYLCASSPGLAGGLTSYNEQFFGPGTRLTVL.

Written as DNA, the CDR3 is TGTGCCAGCAGTTACTTGGGGACTAGCTATTACAATGAGCAGTACTTC. Its translation is CASSYLGTSYYNEQYF. This chain links TRBV6-2 or TRBV6-3 with TRBJ2-1, with 9 bases aligning to TRBD2. The DNA matches TRBJ2-7 better at its end, which makes the J call doubtful. Germline V gives CDR1 MNHEY, CDR2 SVGEGT. The CDR3 runs to 16 residues.

This clonotype was seen more than once but under ten times. In nucleotides, the CDR3 is TGTGCCAGCAGCTTAGTCGTATTGGGGAACAATGAGCAGTTCTTC. As protein: CASSLVVLGNNEQFF. V usage is TRBV7-2 and J usage is TRBJ2-1; D is undetermined. V lost 1 base, J lost 5 bases, and 12 bases lay in between. The CDR3 is 15 amino acids. Germline assignment: CDR1 SGHTA and CDR2 FQGNSA.

The rearrangement joins TRBV6-5 to TRBJ2-1, with 8 nucleotides matching TRBD1. V shed 11 bases, J shed 3 bases, and the junction held 9 bases outside the gene matches. The CDR3 totals 14 residues. Germline CDR1 and CDR2: MNHEY and SVGAGI. CDR3 in DNA: TGTGCCGCAACCGGGACAGGCATCTACAATGAGCAGTTCTTC. Translated, it gives CAATGTGIYNEQFF.

This clonotype was seen more than once but under ten times. V gene TRBV20-1 combines with J gene TRBJ2-1; 8 positions agree with TRBD1. Germline V gene lookup returns CDR1 DFQATT and CDR2 SNEGSKA (reference sequence). The CDR3 covers 12 residues. The CDR3, as DNA: TGCAGCGCCTGGGACAGGAGGGATGAGCAGTTCTTC. Protein: CSAWDRRDEQFF.

This chain joins TRBV12-3 or TRBV12-4 and TRBJ2-1; possibly TRBD2 for D (5 bases). The CDR3 runs to 13 residues. V was cut by 7 bases and J by 9 bases, with 16 bases left in between. The chain's CDR3 is CASNARGFSEQFF. The CDR3 bases are TGTGCCAGCAATGCCCGGGGTTTCAGTGAGCAGTTCTTC.

The table lists this clonotype with many counts. The chain employs TRBV20-1 and TRBJ2-3, with 7 bases identical to TRBD2. The CDR3 loop spans 15 amino acids. The germline V gene has CDR1 DFQATT and CDR2 SNEGSKA (reference sequence). The trim removed 5 bases at V and 6 bases at J, leaving 14 bases unmatched. In DNA, the CDR3 is TGCAGTGCTCGAGCCCCGCTGGACGGGAGGGATACGCAGTATTTT. Translation gives CSARAPLDGRDTQYF.

The chain uses TRBV28 and TRBJ2-7; TRBD1 aligns across 9 bases. There are 15 residues in the CDR3. The germline CDR1 and CDR2 sequences are MDHEN and SYDVKM. The J segment lost 3 bases and the V segment lost 4 bases, leaving 7 bases of the junction unmatched. This CDR3 is CASSSAGTGNYEQYF. CDR3 DNA: TGTGCCAGCAGTTCTGCCGGGACAGGGAACTACGAGCAGTACTTC.

With regard to this clonotype: A much bigger clone sits one base away, suggesting this may be a read error. The chain joins TRBV28 to TRBJ2-5; 8 bases are a match to TRBD2. The ends lost 11 bases at V and 2 bases at J; junction bases unmatched: 10. The germline gives CDR1 MDHEN, CDR2 SYDVKM. CDR3 length equals 14 residues. CDR3: CACRGASGQETQYF. The CDR3 coding sequence is TGTGCCTGTCGAGGGGCTAGCGGGCAAGAGACCCAGTACTTC.

This clonotype has just a few counts. This rearrangement joins TRBV20-1 to TRBJ2-1; D remains unclear. CDR1 DFQATT and CDR2 SNEGSKA come from the germline V gene (reference sequence). This CDR3 has 13 residues. V lost 2 bases, J lost 4 bases, and 9 bases lay in between. CDR3 amino acids: CSARPQNYNEQFF. The CDR3, as DNA: TGCAGTGCTAGACCGCAGAATTACAATGAGCAGTTCTTC.

The V and J genes are TRBV6-6 and TRBJ1-2, with D uncertain. V lost 4 bases and J lost 9, with 15 bases in between. Germline-derived CDR1 and CDR2 are MNHNY and SVGAGI (reference sequence). CDR3 size: 13 residues. CDR3 region: CASSSDGIRRYTF. CDR3 nucleotides: TGTGCCAGCAGTTCGGACGGAATAAGGCGCTACACCTTC.

The V call is TRBV6-6, the J call TRBJ2-5; D not certain. The CDR3 spans 14 residues. V gave up 5 bases and J gave up 3 bases, with 13 bases separating them. Per the germline V gene, CDR1 is MNHNY and CDR2 is SVGAGI (reference sequence). DNA for the CDR3: TGTGCCAGCAGTAGGGTACTCAGTAAAGAGACCCAGTACTTC. Residues: CASSRVLSKETQYF.

This clonotype was detected only a few times. This chain links TRBV10-3 with TRBJ2-3; the D gene is possibly TRBD2 (6 bases). Germline CDR1 ENHRY, CDR2 SYGVKD. This CDR3 is 13 amino acids long. Between the trimmed V and J ends, which lost 7 bases and 3 bases, there was a span of 11 bases. CDR3 DNA sequence: TGTGCCATCAAGGGCGGGGAGACAGATACGCAGTATTTT. This codes for CAIKGGETDTQYF.

The CDR3: CASSQDFSAVTDTQYF. DNA of the CDR3: TGTGCCAGCAGCCAAGATTTTAGCGCCGTCACAGATACGCAGTATTTT. V is TRBV3-1 and J is TRBJ2-3, with D possibly matching TRBD2 (5 bases). The CDR3 runs 16 residues. Germline lookup yields CDR1 LGHDT and CDR2 YNNKEL (reference sequence). Trimming pared 0 bases from V and 2 bases from J, leaving 12 bases between.

V usage is TRBV2 and J usage is TRBJ2-3; TRBD2 is a possible D gene (6 bases). The CDR3 spans 15 residues. CDR1 and CDR2 from the germline V gene are SNHLY and FYNNEI. V dropped 4 bases and J dropped 0 bases, with 11 bases sitting between them. The CDR3 loop reads CASSVLRGSTDTQYF. The CDR3 DNA reads TGTGCCAGCAGTGTTTTACGGGGGAGCACAGATACGCAGTATTTT.

There are a few counts of this clonotype. The chain links TRBV20-1 to TRBJ2-1; D is perhaps TRBD2 (6 bases). The V end lost 6 bases, the J end lost 3 bases, and 18 bases lay between the germline ends. The CDR3 is 15 amino acids. CDR1 DFQATT and CDR2 SNEGSKA come from the germline V gene (reference sequence). CDR3 in amino acids: CSANRDSIFYNEQFF. In DNA form, the CDR3 reads TGCAGTGCAAACCGGGACTCGATTTTCTACAATGAGCAGTTCTTC.

The chain has TRBV12-3 or TRBV12-4 and TRBJ2-3, with 13 positions matching TRBD2. V was clipped by 6 bases and J by 2 bases; unmatched bases: 11. The CDR3 length is 18 residues. Here the CDR3 reads CASSPGLAGASYTDTQYF. The CDR3 DNA reads TGTGCCAGCAGCCCAGGACTAGCGGGGGCCTCCTACACAGATACGCAGTATTTT.

This clonotype has only a few counts. V and J are TRBV20-1 and TRBJ2-1; the D gene is possibly TRBD1 (5 bases). V shed 5 bases and J shed 4 bases, with 21 bases lying between them. The CDR3 is 16 amino acids. Germline lookup yields CDR1 DFQATT and CDR2 SNEGSKA (reference sequence). The CDR3 reads CSAYKWGPTIYNEQFF. As DNA, the CDR3 is TGCAGTGCTTACAAGTGGGGCCCGACAATTTACAATGAGCAGTTCTTC.

This chain uses TRBV4-2 with TRBJ1-2, with 8 positions matching TRBD1. The CDR3 is made up of 17 amino acids. V lost 4 bases to trimming and J lost 2 bases; unmatched junction nucleotides: 12. Germline CDR1 reads LGHNA; CDR2 reads YNFKEQ. CDR3 region: CASSPFTGGKENYGYTF. DNA of the CDR3: TGTGCCAGCAGCCCCTTCACAGGGGGAAAAGAAAACTATGGCTACACCTTC.

The sample holds one count of this clonotype. CDR3 amino acids: CASSRPGQGLTDTQYF. The CDR3 coding sequence is TGCGCCAGCAGCAGACCGGGACAGGGGTTGACAGATACGCAGTATTTT. V usage is TRBV5-1 and J usage is TRBJ2-3, with 10 bases lining up with TRBD1. V shed 4 bases, J shed 3 bases, and the junction held 8 bases outside the gene matches. CDR3 length equals 16 residues. CDR1 is SGHRS, CDR2 YFSETQ, per germline.

Ten or more counts support this clonotype. This sequence joins TRBV5-1 and TRBJ2-7, with TRBD1 as a possible D gene (6 bases). This CDR3 has 16 amino acids. V shed 0 bases and J shed 2 bases, with 15 bases lying between them. Germline V lookup: CDR1 SGHRS, CDR2 YFSETQ. CDR3 residues: CASSLEGHRIPYEQYF. The CDR3 nucleotides read TGCGCCAGCAGCTTGGAGGGACACAGAATCCCCTACGAGCAGTACTTC.

CDR3 in DNA: TGTGCCAGCAGTTACCGGGACACCCGATATGGCTACACCTTC. Translation: CASSYRDTRYGYTF. The V gene is TRBV6-6, the J gene TRBJ1-2, with a tentative D call TRBD1 (6 bases). The CDR3 is made up of 14 amino acids. Germline V CDR1 and CDR2: MNHNY, SVGAGI (reference sequence). Trimming took 2 bases from V and 5 from J, leaving 12 bases between them.

This clonotype came up a few times. This chain joins TRBV7-2 and TRBJ2-3, with 7 bases lining up with TRBD1. Germline V gene sequence: CDR1 SGHTA, CDR2 FQGNSA. The CDR3 is 16 amino acids. V shed 5 bases, J shed 4 bases, and the junction held 12 bases outside the gene matches. In DNA form, the CDR3 reads TGTGCCAGCAGCAAGGGGAGACAGGGTGACGCAGATACGCAGTATTTT. Protein: CASSKGRQGDADTQYF.

For the CDR3, the DNA is TGCGCCAGCAGCCAAGATGATGGGTTTGGGAACACTGAAGCTTTCTTT. Translation: CASSQDDGFGNTEAFF. The J gene is TRBJ1-1, the V gene TRBV4-3; no firm D call. CDR3 length equals 16 residues. Germline CDR1 reads LGHNA; CDR2 reads YSLEER. Trimming took 0 bases from V and 1 from J, leaving 12 bases between them.

The sample holds a few counts of this clonotype. V and J are TRBV6-5 and TRBJ1-4, with a possible D match to TRBD1 (5 bases). Trimming cost V 8 bases and J 8 bases, with 12 bases left between them. Germline V gene data show CDR1 as MNHEY and CDR2 as SVGAGI. This CDR3 has 12 amino acids. Written as DNA, the CDR3 is TGTGCCAGCCGGAGGGGTTGGGAAAAACTGTTTTTT. Protein product: CASRRGWEKLFF.

The chain employs TRBV27 and TRBJ2-1; D is perhaps TRBD2 (6 bases). The CDR3 spans 14 residues. CDR1 is MNHEY, CDR2 SMNVEV, per germline (reference sequence). Trimming removed 6 bases at V and 9 bases at J, with 18 bases between. The CDR3 DNA reads as TGTGCCAGCAGCAACCATGGACGCGGGATTGAGCAGTTCTTC. This translates into CASSNHGRGIEQFF.

This clonotype appeared a few times. This sequence joins TRBV6-5 and TRBJ2-1, with a weak D call TRBD2 (6 bases). Germline loops: CDR1 MNHEY, CDR2 SVGAGI. Trimming shortened V by 4 bases and J by 8 bases, and 9 bases separated the two germline ends. The CDR3 extends over 12 amino acids. The CDR3 sequence: CASSSTSHEQFF. The DNA of the CDR3 is TGTGCCAGCAGTTCGACTAGTCATGAGCAGTTCTTC.

The chain is built from TRBV20-1 and TRBJ2-7; D perhaps matches TRBD2 (6 bases). CDR3 size: 14 residues. V shed 2 bases and J shed 4 bases, with 15 bases lying between them. The V gene's germline CDR1 is DFQATT and CDR2 SNEGSKA (reference sequence). For the CDR3, the DNA is TGCAGTGCTAGAAATGGGGAGGCTACGTACGAGCAGTACTTC. This sequence encodes CSARNGEATYEQYF.